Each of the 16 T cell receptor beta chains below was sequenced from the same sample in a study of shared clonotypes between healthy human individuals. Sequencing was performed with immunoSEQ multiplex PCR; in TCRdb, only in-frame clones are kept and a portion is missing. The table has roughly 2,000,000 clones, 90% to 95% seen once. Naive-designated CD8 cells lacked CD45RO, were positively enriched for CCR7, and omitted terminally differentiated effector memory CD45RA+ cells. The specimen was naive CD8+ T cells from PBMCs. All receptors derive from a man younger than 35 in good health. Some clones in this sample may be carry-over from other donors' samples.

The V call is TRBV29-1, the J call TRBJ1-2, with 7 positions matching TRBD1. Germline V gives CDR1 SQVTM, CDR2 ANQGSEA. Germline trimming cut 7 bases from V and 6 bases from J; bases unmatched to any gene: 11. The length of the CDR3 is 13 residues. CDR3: CSAFTGEPNGYTF. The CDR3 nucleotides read TGCAGCGCCTTTACAGGGGAACCGAATGGCTACACCTTC.

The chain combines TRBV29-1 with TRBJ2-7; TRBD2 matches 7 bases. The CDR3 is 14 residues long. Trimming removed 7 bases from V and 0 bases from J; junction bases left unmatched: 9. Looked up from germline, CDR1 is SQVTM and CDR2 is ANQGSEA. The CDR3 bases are TGCAGCGCAGCTAGCGGAAGAAGCTCCTACGAGCAGTACTTC. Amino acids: CSAASGRSSYEQYF.

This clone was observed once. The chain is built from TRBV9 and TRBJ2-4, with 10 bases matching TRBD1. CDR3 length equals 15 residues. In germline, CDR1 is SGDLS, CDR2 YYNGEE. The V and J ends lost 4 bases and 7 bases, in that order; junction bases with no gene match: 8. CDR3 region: CASSPKTGGANIQYF. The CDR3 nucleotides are TGTGCCAGCAGCCCAAAGACAGGGGGCGCGAACATTCAGTACTTC.

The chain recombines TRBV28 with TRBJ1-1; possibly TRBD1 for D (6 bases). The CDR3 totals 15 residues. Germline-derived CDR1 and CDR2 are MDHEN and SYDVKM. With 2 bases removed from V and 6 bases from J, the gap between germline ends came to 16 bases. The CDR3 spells CASSLRMTGGPEAFF. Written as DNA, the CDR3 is TGTGCCAGCAGTTTACGGATGACGGGGGGGCCTGAAGCTTTCTTT. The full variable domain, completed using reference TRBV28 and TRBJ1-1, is DVKVTQSSRYLVKRTGEKVFLECVQDMDHENMFWYRQDPGLGLRLIYFSYDVKMKEKGDIPEGYSVSREKKERFSLILESASTNQTSMYLCASSLRMTGGPEAFFGQGTRLTVV.

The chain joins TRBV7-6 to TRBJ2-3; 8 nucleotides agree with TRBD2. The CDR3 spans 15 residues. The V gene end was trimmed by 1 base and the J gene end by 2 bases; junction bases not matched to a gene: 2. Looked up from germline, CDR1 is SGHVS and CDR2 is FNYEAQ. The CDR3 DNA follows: TGTGCCAGCAGCTTAGGCGGGAGGCCCACAGATACGCAGTATTTT. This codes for CASSLGGRPTDTQYF.

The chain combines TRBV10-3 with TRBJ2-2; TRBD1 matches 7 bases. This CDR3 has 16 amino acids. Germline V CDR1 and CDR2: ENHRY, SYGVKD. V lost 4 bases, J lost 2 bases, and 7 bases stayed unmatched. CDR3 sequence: CAISGTRDSNTGELFF. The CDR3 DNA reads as TGTGCCATCAGTGGAACCCGGGACAGCAACACCGGGGAGCTGTTTTTT.

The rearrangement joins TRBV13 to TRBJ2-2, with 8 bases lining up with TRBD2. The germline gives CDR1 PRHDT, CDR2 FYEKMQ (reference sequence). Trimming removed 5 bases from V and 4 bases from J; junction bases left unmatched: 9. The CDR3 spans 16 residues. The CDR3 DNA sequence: TGTGCCAGCAGCATTCCTAGCGGGCATGGCACCGGGGAGCTGTTTTTT. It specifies CASSIPSGHGTGELFF.

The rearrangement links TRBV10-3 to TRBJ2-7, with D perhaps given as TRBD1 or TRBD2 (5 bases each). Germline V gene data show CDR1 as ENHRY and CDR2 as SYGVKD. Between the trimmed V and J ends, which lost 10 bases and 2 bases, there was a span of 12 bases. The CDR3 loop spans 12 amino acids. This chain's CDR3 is CATRDGTYEQYF. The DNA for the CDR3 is TGTGCCACCCGGGACGGTACCTACGAGCAGTACTTC.

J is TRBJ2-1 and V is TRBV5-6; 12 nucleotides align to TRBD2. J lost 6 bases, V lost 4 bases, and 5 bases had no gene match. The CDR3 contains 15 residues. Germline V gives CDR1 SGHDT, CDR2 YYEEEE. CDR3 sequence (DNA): TGTGCCAGCAGCCCCGGACTAGCGGGGATCAATGAGCAGTTCTTC. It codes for CASSPGLAGINEQFF.

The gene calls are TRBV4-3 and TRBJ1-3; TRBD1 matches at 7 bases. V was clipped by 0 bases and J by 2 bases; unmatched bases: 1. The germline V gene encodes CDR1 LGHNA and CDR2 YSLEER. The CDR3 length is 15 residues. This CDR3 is CASSQEDRTGNTIYF. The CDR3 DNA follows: TGCGCCAGCAGCCAAGAGGACAGGACTGGAAACACCATATATTTT.

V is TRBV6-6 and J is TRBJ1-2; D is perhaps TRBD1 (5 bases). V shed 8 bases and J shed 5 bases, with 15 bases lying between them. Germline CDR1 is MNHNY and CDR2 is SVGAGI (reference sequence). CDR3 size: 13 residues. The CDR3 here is CASGTGLQYGYTF. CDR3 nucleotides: TGTGCCAGCGGGACGGGACTGCAGTATGGCTACACCTTC.

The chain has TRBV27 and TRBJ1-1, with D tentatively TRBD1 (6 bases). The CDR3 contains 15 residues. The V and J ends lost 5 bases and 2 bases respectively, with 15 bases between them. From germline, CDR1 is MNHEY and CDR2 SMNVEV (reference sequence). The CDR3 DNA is TGTGCCAGCAGTCTCCGGACAGAACCCAACACTGAAGCTTTCTTT. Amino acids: CASSLRTEPNTEAFF.

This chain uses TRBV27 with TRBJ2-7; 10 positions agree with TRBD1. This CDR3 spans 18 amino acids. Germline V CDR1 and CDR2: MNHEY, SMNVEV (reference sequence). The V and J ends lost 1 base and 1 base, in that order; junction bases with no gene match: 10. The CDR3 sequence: CASSLLRLDRGYSYEQYF. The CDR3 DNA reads TGTGCCAGCAGTTTATTGCGCCTGGACAGGGGGTATTCCTACGAGCAGTACTTC.

This CDR3 reads CSVEERPGRVNYGYTF. The CDR3 DNA is TGCAGCGTTGAAGAGCGCCCGGGCCGGGTTAACTATGGCTACACCTTC. V is TRBV29-1 and J is TRBJ1-2, with no clear D. The CDR3 is 16 residues long. Germline V CDR1 and CDR2: SQVTM, ANQGSEA. Deletions cut 0 bases from V and 1 base from J, with 15 bases between. Filled out from reference TRBV29-1 and TRBJ1-2, the complete variable domain reads SAVISQKPSRDICQRGTSLTIQCQVDSQVTMMFWYRQQPGQSLTLIATANQGSEATYESGFVIDKFPISRPNLTFSTLTVSNMSPEDSSIYLCSVEERPGRVNYGYTFGSGTRLTVV.

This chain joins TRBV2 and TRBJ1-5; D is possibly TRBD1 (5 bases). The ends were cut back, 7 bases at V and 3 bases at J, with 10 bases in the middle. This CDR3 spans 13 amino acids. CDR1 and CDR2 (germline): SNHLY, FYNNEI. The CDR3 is CASTGGDNQPQHF. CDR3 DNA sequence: TGTGCCAGCACTGGGGGTGACAATCAGCCCCAGCATTTT.

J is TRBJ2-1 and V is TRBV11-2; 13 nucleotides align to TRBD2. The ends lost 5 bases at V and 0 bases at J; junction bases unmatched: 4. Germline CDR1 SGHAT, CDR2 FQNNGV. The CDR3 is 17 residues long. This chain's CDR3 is CASSRGTSGISYNEQFF. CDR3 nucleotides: TGTGCCAGCAGCCGGGGGACTAGCGGGATCTCCTACAATGAGCAGTTCTTC.